A single sample is the source of the 29 T cell receptor beta chains below, sequenced in a study of patients and donors after allogeneic stem cell transplantation. TCRdb re-called the RT-PCR reads with MiXCR, one entry per CDR3 protein. The data contain about 160,000 distinct CDR3 sequences, about a quarter of them singletons. Sequencing was carried out using blood, either unsorted or a sorted T cell fraction (not recorded which). These receptors all come from a human donor who was either an allogeneic HSCT recipient or a stem cell or donor lymphocyte infusion donor (not recorded which). It is not recorded whose cells these are; they may come from a transplant donor.

This chain links TRBV12-3 or TRBV12-4 with TRBJ1-2; TRBD1 is a possible D gene (6 bases). V dropped 10 bases and J dropped 4 bases, with 19 bases sitting between them. The CDR3 totals 14 residues. CDR3: CATAGGARPYGYTF. The CDR3 DNA reads as TGTGCCACTGCCGGGGGGGCTCGACCCTATGGCTACACCTTC.

This chain links TRBV18 with TRBJ1-1; D may be TRBD1 (5 bases). V was shortened by 4 bases and J by 5 bases, with 14 bases between the two germline ends. The CDR3 extends over 14 amino acids. Germline CDR1 and CDR2: KGHSH and LQKENI. CDR3 amino acids: CASSRDDPPTEAFF. In nucleotides, the CDR3 is TGTGCCAGCTCACGGGACGATCCGCCGACTGAAGCTTTCTTT.

This clonotype appeared many times. The rearrangement joins TRBV7-9 to TRBJ1-5, with D uncertain. The CDR3 covers 13 residues. Germline V gene lookup returns CDR1 SEHNR and CDR2 FQNEAQ (reference sequence). With 4 bases removed from V and 3 bases from J, the gap between germline ends came to 7 bases. This chain's CDR3 is CASSWMDNQPQHF. The CDR3, as DNA: TGTGCCAGCAGCTGGATGGACAATCAGCCCCAGCATTTT.

The chain uses TRBV4-2 and TRBJ1-2, with D possibly TRBD1 on 5 matching bases. V lost 1 base and J 6 bases, leaving 24 bases between the germline ends. The CDR3 is 18 residues long. Germline loops: CDR1 LGHNA, CDR2 YNFKEQ. CDR3 sequence (DNA): TGTGCCAGCAGCCAAGCATTCGGGGGTATTGATGGGTTGGATGGCTACACCTTC. Its protein product is CASSQAFGGIDGLDGYTF.

The gene calls are TRBV6-5 and TRBJ2-3, with 7 bases that match TRBD2. Looked up from germline, CDR1 is MNHEY and CDR2 is SVGAGI. The CDR3 covers 15 residues. Trimming removed 6 bases from V and 5 bases from J; junction bases left unmatched: 11. The CDR3 spells CASRAGAVVGDTQYF. CDR3 sequence (DNA): TGTGCCAGCAGGGCGGGAGCGGTGGTAGGAGATACGCAGTATTTT.

The CDR3 DNA follows: TGTGCCAGCTCACCACAAGAGACAGGTTTTCACAATGAGCAGTTCTTC. Its translation is CASSPQETGFHNEQFF. The rearrangement joins TRBV18 to TRBJ2-1, with D possibly matching TRBD1 (6 bases). The CDR3 length is 16 residues. Germline V CDR1 and CDR2: KGHSH, LQKENI. Trimming took off 1 base at V and 5 bases at J, with 15 bases between the two ends.

The chain carries TRBV6-1 and TRBJ1-1; 7 bases agree with TRBD1. Per the germline V gene, CDR1 is MNHNS and CDR2 is SASEGT. CDR3 length: 13 residues. The trim removed 8 bases at V and 5 bases at J, leaving 8 bases unmatched. CDR3 in DNA: TGTGCCAGCTCGAGGGGACAGCAAACTGAAGCTTTCTTT. Protein: CASSRGQQTEAFF.

In DNA, the CDR3 is TGTGCCAGCAGTTACTCGACGGACGGGAGGGCCGAGAGCGAGACCCAGTACTTC. The encoded protein is CASSYSTDGRAESETQYF. The V call is TRBV6-2 or TRBV6-3, the J call TRBJ2-5, with 8 bases identical to TRBD2. Germline CDR1 MNHEY, CDR2 SVGEGT. The V and J ends lost 0 bases and 5 bases, in that order; junction bases with no gene match: 14. The CDR3 sequence is 18 residues long.

The V and J genes are TRBV9 and TRBJ2-2; the D is unclear. V lost 0 bases and J lost 1, with 13 bases in between. CDR3 size: 17 residues. CDR1 and CDR2 (germline): SGDLS, YYNGEE. The CDR3 DNA sequence: TGTGCCAGCAGCGTAGGGTCGGCGGTCCTGAACACCGGGGAGCTGTTTTTT. It yields the protein CASSVGSAVLNTGELFF.

This clonotype turned up a few times. This CDR3 is CSASRQAPFGTEAFF. CDR3 DNA: TGCAGTGCCTCCAGACAGGCCCCTTTCGGCACTGAAGCTTTCTTT. J is TRBJ1-1 and V is TRBV20-1, with D perhaps TRBD1 (6 bases). The CDR3 totals 15 residues. V lost 6 bases, J lost 4 bases, and 21 bases lay in between. Germline assignment: CDR1 DFQATT and CDR2 SNEGSKA (reference sequence).

The chain employs TRBV9 and TRBJ2-2, with D perhaps matching TRBD2 (6 bases). There are 16 residues in the CDR3. Germline assignment: CDR1 SGDLS and CDR2 YYNGEE. The V end was cut by 1 base, the J end by 2 bases, with 12 bases between. CDR3 sequence reads: CASSVMGGFNTGELFF. The CDR3, as DNA: TGTGCCAGCAGCGTAATGGGAGGTTTTAACACCGGGGAGCTGTTTTTT.

This clonotype has only a few counts. The V and J genes are TRBV4-3 and TRBJ1-6, with 7 bases fitting TRBD1. V trimming: 4 bases; J trimming: 8 bases; junction bases outside the gene matches: 8. This CDR3 region has 15 residues. Germline-derived CDR1 and CDR2 are LGHNA and YSLEER. The CDR3 nucleotides read TGCGCCAGCAGCCCCTACAGGGGAGAGGATTCACCCCTCCACTTT. It codes for CASSPYRGEDSPLHF.

The chain uses TRBV21-1 and TRBJ1-6. TRBV21-1 is an annotated pseudogene. This CDR3 contains 18 residues. The CDR3 region has the DNA TGTGCCAGCAGCAATCCGATAATTAAAATAGGGAGCAGTTCACCCCTCCACTTT. Amino acids: CASSNPIIKIGSSSPLHF.

This clonotype has more than one count but fewer than ten. V and J are TRBV10-3 and TRBJ2-1, with 14 bases fitting TRBD2. The CDR3 spans 18 residues. The germline gives CDR1 ENHRY, CDR2 SYGVKD. Losses at the gene ends were 7 bases for V and 5 bases for J; bases not matched to a gene: 13. The CDR3 is CAITPRGTSGSGDNEQFF. In nucleotides, the CDR3 is TGTGCCATCACCCCCCGTGGGACTAGCGGGAGTGGTGACAATGAGCAGTTCTTC.

The V gene is TRBV20-1, the J gene TRBJ1-1, with D perhaps TRBD1 (6 bases). The V end lost 4 bases, the J end lost 1 base, and 19 bases lay between the germline ends. Germline V gene sequence: CDR1 DFQATT, CDR2 SNEGSKA (reference sequence). The CDR3 is made up of 16 amino acids. CDR3 nucleotide sequence: TGCAGTGCTAAGCCGGAAAGGAGGGGGGCGAACACTGAAGCTTTCTTT. This gives the protein CSAKPERRGANTEAFF.

The J gene is TRBJ1-1, the V gene TRBV5-1; D is uncertain. The CDR3 is 14 amino acids. Germline V gene data show CDR1 as SGHRS and CDR2 as YFSETQ. Trimming cost V 0 bases and J 3 bases, with 9 bases left between them. The CDR3 bases are TGCGCCAGCAGCTTGGTATTGGAGCACACTGAAGCTTTCTTT. Residues: CASSLVLEHTEAFF.

The chain joins TRBV12-3 or TRBV12-4 to TRBJ2-7; D might be TRBD2 (6 bases). The CDR3 has 12 residues. The germline V and J ends were trimmed by 5 bases and 8 bases, with 13 bases remaining between them. The CDR3 sequence: CASSVGRAQQYF. The CDR3 coding sequence is TGTGCCAGCAGTGTCGGGAGAGCACAGCAGTACTTC.

This clonotype has a single count. The chain is built from TRBV27 and TRBJ2-7; D possibly corresponds to TRBD1 (5 bases). V gave up 2 bases and J gave up 2 bases, with 10 bases separating them. The germline gives CDR1 MNHEY, CDR2 SMNVEV (reference sequence). The CDR3 is 14 residues long. CDR3 DNA sequence: TGTGCCAGCAGTTTAGGGCTAGGGGCCTACGAGCAGTACTTC. Residues: CASSLGLGAYEQYF.

This clonotype was found a few times. CDR3 nucleotide sequence: TGTGCCAGCAGCTCGGGACAGATAGAGCCCTACAATCAGCCCCAGCATTTT. Amino acids: CASSSGQIEPYNQPQHF. J is TRBJ1-5 and V is TRBV7-9; TRBD1 agrees at 7 bases. V was pared by 4 bases and J by 3 bases, with 12 bases of the junction left unmatched. This CDR3 spans 17 amino acids. Germline V gene lookup returns CDR1 SEHNR and CDR2 FQNEAQ (reference sequence). Full variable domain (missing parts from reference TRBV7-9 and TRBJ1-5): DTGVSQNPRHKITKRGQNVTFRCDPISEHNRLYWYRQTLGQGPEFLTYFQNEAQLEKSRLLSDRFSAERPKGSFSTLEIQRTEQGDSAMYLCASSSGQIEPYNQPQHFGDGTRLSIL.

This clonotype turned up a few times. The chain uses TRBV12-3 or TRBV12-4 and TRBJ1-1, with unresolved D. The CDR3 length is 14 residues. With 7 bases removed from V and 4 bases from J, the gap between germline ends came to 16 bases. The CDR3 DNA reads TGTGCCAGCACTATAGGCGGGGATAGCACTGAAGCTTTCTTT. This encodes CASTIGGDSTEAFF.

This clonotype was found a few times. This chain's CDR3 is CASSPTLGGGYTF. CDR3 coding DNA: TGTGCCAGCAGTCCGACTTTAGGGGGAGGCTACACCTTC. The chain uses TRBV12-3 or TRBV12-4 and TRBJ1-2; possible D gene TRBD1, 6 bases. Trimming removed 5 bases from V and 8 bases from J, with 15 bases in between. This CDR3 is 13 amino acids long.

This clonotype was seen only a few times. This chain connects TRBV9 to TRBJ2-2; TRBD2 might be the D (5 bases). Germline V CDR1 and CDR2: SGDLS, YYNGEE. V lost 4 bases and J lost 6, with 22 bases in between. This CDR3 contains 17 residues. The CDR3 region is CASSLSDSYGIPGELFF. The CDR3 DNA is TGTGCCAGCAGCCTTTCGGACTCCTATGGAATACCCGGGGAGCTGTTTTTT.

In nucleotides, the CDR3 is TGTGCCAGCAGCACCGGGACTAGCACCTACAATGAGCAGTTCTTC. Amino acid sequence: CASSTGTSTYNEQFF. V is TRBV9 and J is TRBJ2-1; TRBD2 matches at 9 bases. This CDR3 contains 15 residues. Germline values: CDR1 SGDLS, CDR2 YYNGEE. Losses at the gene ends were 4 bases for V and 2 bases for J; bases not matched to a gene: 4.

This clonotype was seen at least ten times. V and J are TRBV2 and TRBJ1-1; TRBD1 is a possible D gene (5 bases). CDR3 size: 14 residues. Germline CDR1 SNHLY, CDR2 FYNNEI. V was cut by 4 bases and J by 6 bases, with 15 bases left in between. CDR3 protein: CASSVGRGVAEAFF. The CDR3 DNA reads as TGTGCCAGCAGTGTTGGTAGGGGAGTCGCTGAAGCTTTCTTT.

This chain connects TRBV29-1 to TRBJ2-3; tentative D call: TRBD1 (5 bases). Germline V gene data show CDR1 as SQVTM and CDR2 as ANQGSEA. The CDR3 covers 13 residues. Trimming shortened V by 7 bases and J by 5 bases, and 16 bases separated the two germline ends. CDR3 sequence: CSAQQQVVDTQYF. DNA of the CDR3: TGCAGCGCGCAGCAACAGGTGGTAGATACGCAGTATTTT.

This clonotype was picked up a small number of times. The CDR3 sequence is CASSSPPPSIETQYF. CDR3 nucleotide sequence: TGCGCCAGCAGCTCCCCGCCTCCGTCCATAGAGACCCAGTACTTC. The V and J genes are TRBV5-1 and TRBJ2-5; D gene unclear. This CDR3 has 15 amino acids. Trimming took off 3 bases at V and 4 bases at J, with 16 bases between the two ends. The V gene's germline CDR1 is SGHRS and CDR2 YFSETQ.

The CDR3 here is CASSPGGGTEAFF. CDR3 DNA: TGTGCCAGCAGCCCCGGTGGGGGGACTGAAGCTTTCTTT. This sequence joins TRBV5-6 and TRBJ1-1, with D possibly being TRBD1 (5 bases). The ends were cut back, 4 bases at V and 5 bases at J, with 12 bases in the middle. This CDR3 is built from 13 residues. Germline loops: CDR1 SGHDT, CDR2 YYEEEE.

This clonotype has just a few counts. The chain is built from TRBV5-1 and TRBJ1-1; D ambiguous. Germline CDR1 SGHRS, CDR2 YFSETQ. This CDR3 region has 15 residues. V lost 0 bases to trimming and J lost 1 base, with 10 bases between them. The CDR3 nucleotides read TGCGCCAGCAGCTTGGCCGGGGTCGAGAACACTGAAGCTTTCTTT. Translating it yields CASSLAGVENTEAFF.

The CDR3 region has the DNA TGTGCCAGCAGCTTAATGGGAGATACGCAGTATTTT. Protein sequence: CASSLMGDTQYF. V and J are TRBV7-2 and TRBJ2-3; D call uncertain. V shed 2 bases and J shed 5 bases, with 5 bases lying between them. This CDR3 spans 12 amino acids. In germline, CDR1 is SGHTA, CDR2 FQGNSA.